The following is a TCR beta chain sequence with its context. Per germline, CDR1 MNHEY and CDR2 SMNVEV (reference sequence). The V segment lost 6 bases and the J segment 4 bases; nucleotides outside the gene matches: 10. This CDR3 comprises 16 residues. Sequencing was performed with immunoSEQ multiplex PCR; in TCRdb, only in-frame clones are kept and a portion is missing. The sample carries 240,000 or so clones, about 88% recorded once. The entry originates in a study of blood T cell repertoires in COVID-19. Across the study: Sources were T cells, B-cell-depleted T cells, or PBMCs; the material itself was cDNA or gDNA.

Sequencing input: peripheral blood. This chain links TRBV27 with TRBJ2-2; 8 nucleotides line up with TRBD1. This sequence originates from a woman between 40 and 55 years old who had recovered from COVID-19. CDR3 bases: TGTGCCAGCAGAACCGGACAGGGCGTGGGCACCGGGGAGCTGTTTTTT. Translation gives CASRTGQGVGTGELFF.